This T cell receptor beta chain came from a study of T cells in Graves' hyperthyroidism and ophthalmopathy. This clonotype occurred many times. Its antigen is not identified. Points from the study as a whole: A model of 13 V-J pairs discriminated ophthalmopathy from stable hyperthyroidism.

TCR beta CDR3 regions were amplified from RNA transcripts. The study used the HTBI primer set for a first-round RT-PCR of the TCR CDR3. TCRdb independently ran MiXCR on the multiplex PCR reads; one entry per CDR3 protein. The sample has about 400,000 distinct CDR3 sequences; 15% to 17% are singletons. Diagnosis of hyperthyroidism was new in patients aged 18 to 65, and its duration was under 2 months. Patients were excluded for uncontrolled infection, other autoimmune disease, pregnancy or lactation. CDR3 length: 16 residues. The germline V gene has CDR1 SNHLY and CDR2 FYNNEI. V lost 1 base and J lost 7, with 14 bases in between.

This chain uses TRBV2 with TRBJ1-6; D is unresolved. The sequencing input was blood. This clonotype originated in a woman under 30 with Graves' hyperthyroidism. CDR3 residues: CASSEGSAAINSPLHF. As DNA, the CDR3 is TGTGCCAGCAGTGAAGGGTCGGCAGCCATCAATTCACCCCTCCACTTT.